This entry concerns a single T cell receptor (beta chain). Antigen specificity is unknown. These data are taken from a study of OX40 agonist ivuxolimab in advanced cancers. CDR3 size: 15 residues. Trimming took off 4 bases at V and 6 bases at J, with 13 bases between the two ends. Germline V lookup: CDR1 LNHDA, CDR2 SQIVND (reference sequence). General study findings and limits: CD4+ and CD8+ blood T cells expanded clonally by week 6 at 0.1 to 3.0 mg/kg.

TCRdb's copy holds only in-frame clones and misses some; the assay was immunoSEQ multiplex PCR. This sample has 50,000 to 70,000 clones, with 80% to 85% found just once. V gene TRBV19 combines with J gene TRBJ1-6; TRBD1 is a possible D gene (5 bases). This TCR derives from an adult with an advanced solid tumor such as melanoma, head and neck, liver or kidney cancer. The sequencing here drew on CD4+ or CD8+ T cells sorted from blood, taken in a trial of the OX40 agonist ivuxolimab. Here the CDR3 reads CASSSRDGLNSPLHF. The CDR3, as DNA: TGTGCCAGTAGTAGCCGGGACGGCCTTAATTCACCCCTCCACTTT.